The following is a T cell receptor beta chain sequence with its context. There are 12 residues in the CDR3. CDR1 and CDR2 from the germline V gene are SGHNT and YYREEE (reference sequence). V lost 2 bases, J lost 6 bases, and 2 bases stayed unmatched. This sample is drawn from a study of blood T cell repertoires in COVID-19. The wider study: From the United States, Italy and Spain came samples of acute and convalescent COVID-19.

In the source study's methods: Using reference gene primer amplification, nucleated cell counts were estimated. Produced via immunoSEQ multiplex PCR; TCRdb's table is partial and in-frame only. D and trimming come from the DNA, and the V and J calls and clone size come from that table. The data contain roughly 20,000 clones, 85% to 95% of them singletons. Sample: peripheral blood. This sequence joins TRBV5-4 and TRBJ2-7; 7 bases are a match to TRBD1. The source is a woman aged 45-60 years with active COVID-19. CDR3 region: CASSFTGVEQYF. The CDR3 region has the DNA TGTGCCAGCAGCTTTACAGGGGTCGAGCAGTACTTC.